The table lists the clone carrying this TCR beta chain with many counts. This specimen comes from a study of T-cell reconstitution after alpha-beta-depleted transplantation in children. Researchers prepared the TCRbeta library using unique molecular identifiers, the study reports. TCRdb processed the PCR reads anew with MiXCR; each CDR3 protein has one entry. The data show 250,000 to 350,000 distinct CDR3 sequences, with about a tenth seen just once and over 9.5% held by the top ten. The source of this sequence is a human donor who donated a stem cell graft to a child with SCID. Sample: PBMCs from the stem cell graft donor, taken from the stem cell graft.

Written as DNA, the CDR3 is TGTGCCAGCAGCCAAAACCCCGGGAGCGGGGAGCTGTTTTTT. This gives the protein CASSQNPGSGELFF. The V call is TRBV12-3 or TRBV12-4, the J call TRBJ2-2, with D possibly TRBD2 on 6 matching bases. V was cut by 6 bases and J by 7 bases, with 15 bases left in between. CDR3 length equals 14 residues.